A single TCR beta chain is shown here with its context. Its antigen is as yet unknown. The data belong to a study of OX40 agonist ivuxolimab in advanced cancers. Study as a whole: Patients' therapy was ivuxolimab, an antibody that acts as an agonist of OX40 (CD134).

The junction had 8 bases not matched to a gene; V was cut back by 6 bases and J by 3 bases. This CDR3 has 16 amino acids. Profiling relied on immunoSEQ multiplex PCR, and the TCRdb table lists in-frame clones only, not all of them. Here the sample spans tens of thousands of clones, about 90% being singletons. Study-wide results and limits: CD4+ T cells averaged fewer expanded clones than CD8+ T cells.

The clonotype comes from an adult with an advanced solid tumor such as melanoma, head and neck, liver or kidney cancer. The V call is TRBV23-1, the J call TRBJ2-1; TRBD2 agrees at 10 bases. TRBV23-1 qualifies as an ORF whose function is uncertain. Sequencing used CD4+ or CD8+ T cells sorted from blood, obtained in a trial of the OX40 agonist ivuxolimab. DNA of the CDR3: TGCGCCAGCAGCCCCCCAAGCGGGAGGGACTACAATGAGCAGTTCTTC. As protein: CASSPPSGRDYNEQFF.